A single TCR beta chain is shown here with its context. Data came from immunoSEQ multiplex PCR; TCRdb stores just in-frame clones and leaves some out. The table has just under 20,000 clones, 70% to 90% seen once. These data belong to a study of untreated major depressive disorder. This CDR3 spans 16 amino acids. Trimming cost V 6 bases and J 2 bases, with 14 bases left between them. Germline-derived CDR1 and CDR2 are LNHDA and SQIVND (reference sequence). The chain has TRBV19 and TRBJ1-6; D gene ambiguous. The receptor comes from a woman in her 30s in good health. The sequenced sample was CD4+ T cells from PBMCs. CDR3 coding DNA: TGTGCCAGTAGCCTGACGGGGATTACCTATAATTCACCCCTCCACTTT. It translates to CASSLTGITYNSPLHF.